Sequencing of this T cell receptor (beta chain) was carried out in a study of blood T cell repertoires in COVID-19. Some clones are missing from TCRdb's copy, which holds only in-frame ones; the method was immunoSEQ multiplex PCR. The sample has roughly 60,000 clones, roughly 84% seen once. Material: peripheral blood. This clonotype was obtained from a woman between 55 and 75 years old with acute or convalescent COVID-19.

CDR3 sequence (DNA): TGTGCCAGCAGCCAAAAACAGCCCCAGCATTTT. This translates into CASSQKQPQHF. V usage is TRBV6-5 and J usage is TRBJ1-5; D gene unclear. CDR1 and CDR2 from the germline V gene are MNHEY and SVGAGI. The CDR3 spans 11 residues. Trimming cost V 6 bases and J 7 bases, with 7 bases left between them.